The source of this TCR beta chain is a study of cytomegalovirus exposure and HLA in healthy donors. Whole-study findings and limits: Reports showed the classifier diagnosing cytomegalovirus status with high specificity and sensitivity. The authors enumerated 150 to 200 TCR beta chains as linked to cytomegalovirus. While the bulk of TCR sequences proved rare, some public TCRs turned up in many donors.

A word on this clone: Its antigen remains unidentified.

Method: immunoSEQ multiplex PCR; TCRdb's copy keeps in-frame clones and lacks some. Among roughly 60,000 clones listed, around 90% were seen once. The donors were part of the validation cohort of more than 90 subjects. That cohort was separate from the first cohort, which comprised some 670 subjects. The CDR3 is made up of 12 amino acids. Trimming took 3 bases from V and 10 from J; bases not matched to a gene: 3. Germline CDR1 reads KGHSH; CDR2 reads LQKENI. This TCR derives from a woman aged 25 to 45 in good health and CMV-seronegative. Source material: PBMCs. The chain is built from TRBV18 and TRBJ2-1; 7 bases fit TRBD2. CDR3 coding DNA: TGTGCCAGCTCACCCCTGACTAGCGAGCAGTTCTTC. It is translated as CASSPLTSEQFF.